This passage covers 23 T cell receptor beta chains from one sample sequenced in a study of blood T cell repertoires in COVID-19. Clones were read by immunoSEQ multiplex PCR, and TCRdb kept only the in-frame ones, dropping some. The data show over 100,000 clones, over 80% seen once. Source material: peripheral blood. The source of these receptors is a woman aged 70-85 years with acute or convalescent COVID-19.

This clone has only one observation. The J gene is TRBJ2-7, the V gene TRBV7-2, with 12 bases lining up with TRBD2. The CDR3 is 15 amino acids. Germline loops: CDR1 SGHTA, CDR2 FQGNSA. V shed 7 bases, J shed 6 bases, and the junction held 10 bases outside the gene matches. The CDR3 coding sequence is TGTGCCAGCACCCCTATACTAGCGGGAGGATCCGAGCAGTACTTC. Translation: CASTPILAGGSEQYF.

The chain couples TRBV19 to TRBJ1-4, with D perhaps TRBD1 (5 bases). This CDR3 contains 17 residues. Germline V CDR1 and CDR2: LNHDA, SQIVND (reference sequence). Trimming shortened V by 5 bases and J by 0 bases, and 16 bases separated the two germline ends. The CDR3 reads CASSLRTTPTTNEKLFF. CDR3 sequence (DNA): TGTGCCAGTAGTCTCAGGACAACCCCCACAACTAATGAAAAACTGTTTTTT. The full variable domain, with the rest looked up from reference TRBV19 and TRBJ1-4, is DGGITQSPKYLFRKEGQNVTLSCEQNLNHDAMYWYRQDPGQGLRLIYYSQIVNDFQKGDIAEGYSVSREKKESFPLTVTSAQKNPTAFYLCASSLRTTPTTNEKLFFGSGTQLSVL.

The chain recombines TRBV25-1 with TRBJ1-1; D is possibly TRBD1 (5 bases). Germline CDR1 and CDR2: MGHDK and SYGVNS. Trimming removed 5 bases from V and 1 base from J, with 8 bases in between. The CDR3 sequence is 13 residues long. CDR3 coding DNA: TGTGCCAGCAGTTCCACAGGGAACACTGAAGCTTTCTTT. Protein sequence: CASSSTGNTEAFF. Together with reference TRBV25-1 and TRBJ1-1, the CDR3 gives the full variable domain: EADIYQTPRYLVIGTGKKITLECSQTMGHDKMYWYQQDPGMELHLIHYSYGVNSTEKGDLSSESTVSRIRTEHFPLTLESARPSHTSQYLCASSSTGNTEAFFGQGTRLTVV.

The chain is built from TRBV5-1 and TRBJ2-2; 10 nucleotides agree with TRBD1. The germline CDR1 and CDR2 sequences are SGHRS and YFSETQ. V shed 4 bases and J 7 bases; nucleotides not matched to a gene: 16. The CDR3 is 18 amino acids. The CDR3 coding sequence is TGCGCCAGCAGCCCGGGACAGGGGAGTTATCTGACAGGCGGGGAGCTGTTTTTT. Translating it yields CASSPGQGSYLTGGELFF.

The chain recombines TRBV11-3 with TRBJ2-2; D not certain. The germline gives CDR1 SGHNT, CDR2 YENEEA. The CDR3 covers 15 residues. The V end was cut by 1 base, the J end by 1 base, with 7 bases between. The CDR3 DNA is TGTGCCAGCAGCTTAGGGCGGATGAACACCGGGGAGCTGTTTTTT. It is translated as CASSLGRMNTGELFF.

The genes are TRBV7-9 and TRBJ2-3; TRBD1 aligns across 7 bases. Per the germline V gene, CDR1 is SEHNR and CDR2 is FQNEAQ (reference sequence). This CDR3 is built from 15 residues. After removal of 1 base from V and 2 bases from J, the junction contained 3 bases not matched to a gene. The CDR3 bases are TGTGCCAGCAGCTTAGGGACAGGCCTCACAGATACGCAGTATTTT. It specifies CASSLGTGLTDTQYF. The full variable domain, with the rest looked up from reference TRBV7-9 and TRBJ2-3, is DTGVSQNPRHKITKRGQNVTFRCDPISEHNRLYWYRQTLGQGPEFLTYFQNEAQLEKSRLLSDRFSAERPKGSFSTLEIQRTEQGDSAMYLCASSLGTGLTDTQYFGPGTRLTVL.

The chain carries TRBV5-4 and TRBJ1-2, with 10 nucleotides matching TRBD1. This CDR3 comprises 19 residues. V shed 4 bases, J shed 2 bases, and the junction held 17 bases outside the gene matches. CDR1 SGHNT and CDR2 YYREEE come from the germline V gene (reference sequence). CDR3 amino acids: CASSPTDGTGDSGNYGYTF. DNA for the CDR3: TGTGCCAGCAGCCCGACGGACGGGACAGGGGACTCTGGGAACTATGGCTACACCTTC.

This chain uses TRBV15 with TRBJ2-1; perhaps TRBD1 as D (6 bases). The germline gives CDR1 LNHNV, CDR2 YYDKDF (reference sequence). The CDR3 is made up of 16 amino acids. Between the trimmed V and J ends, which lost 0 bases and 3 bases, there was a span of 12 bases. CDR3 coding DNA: TGTGCCACCAGCAGAGATTTAAGACAGGTCTACAATGAGCAGTTCTTC. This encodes CATSRDLRQVYNEQFF. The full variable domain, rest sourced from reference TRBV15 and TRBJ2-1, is DAMVIQNPRYQVTQFGKPVTLSCSQTLNHNVMYWYQQKSSQAPKLLFHYYDKDFNNEADTPDNFQSRRPNTSFCFLDIRSPGLGDTAMYLCATSRDLRQVYNEQFFGPGTRLTVL.

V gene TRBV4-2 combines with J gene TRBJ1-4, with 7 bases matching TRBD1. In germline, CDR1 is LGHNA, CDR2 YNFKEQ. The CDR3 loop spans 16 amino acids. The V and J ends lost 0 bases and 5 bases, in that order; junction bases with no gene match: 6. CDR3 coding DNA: TGTGCCAGCAGCCAAGAAACAGTACAGGGGAATGAAAAACTGTTTTTT. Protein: CASSQETVQGNEKLFF.

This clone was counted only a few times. This CDR3 is CASSIVGTGGAPDTQYF. CDR3 DNA: TGTGCCAGTAGTATAGTGGGGACAGGGGGCGCCCCAGATACGCAGTATTTT. The chain employs TRBV19 and TRBJ2-3, with TRBD1 identical over 12 bases. V trimming: 1 base; J trimming: 4 bases; junction bases outside the gene matches: 6. This CDR3 is built from 17 residues. CDR1 and CDR2 (germline): LNHDA, SQIVND (reference sequence).

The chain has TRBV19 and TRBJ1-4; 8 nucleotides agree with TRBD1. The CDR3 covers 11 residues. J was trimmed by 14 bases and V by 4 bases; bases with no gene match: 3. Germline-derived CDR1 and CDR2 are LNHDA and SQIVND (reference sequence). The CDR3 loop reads CASSTRDRLFF. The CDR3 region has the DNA TGTGCCAGTAGTACCCGGGACAGGCTGTTTTTT.

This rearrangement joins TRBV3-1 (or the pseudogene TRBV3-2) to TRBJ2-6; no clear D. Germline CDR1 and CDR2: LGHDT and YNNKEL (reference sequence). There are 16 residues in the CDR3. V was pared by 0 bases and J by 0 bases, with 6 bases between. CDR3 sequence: CASSQDHGSGANVLTF. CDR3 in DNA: TGTGCCAGCAGCCAAGATCACGGCTCTGGGGCCAACGTCCTGACTTTC.

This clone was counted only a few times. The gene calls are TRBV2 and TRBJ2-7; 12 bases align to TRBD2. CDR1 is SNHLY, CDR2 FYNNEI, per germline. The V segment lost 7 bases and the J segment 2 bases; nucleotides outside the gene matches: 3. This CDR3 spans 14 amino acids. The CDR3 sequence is CASTGLAGPYEQYF. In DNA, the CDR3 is TGTGCCAGCACCGGACTAGCGGGGCCCTACGAGCAGTACTTC.

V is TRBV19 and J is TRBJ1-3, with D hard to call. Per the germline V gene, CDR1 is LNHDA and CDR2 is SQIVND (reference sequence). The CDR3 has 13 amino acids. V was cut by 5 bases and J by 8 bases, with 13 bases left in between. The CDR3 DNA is TGTGCCAGTAGTCCCGACACCGGCGACACCATATATTTT. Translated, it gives CASSPDTGDTIYF.

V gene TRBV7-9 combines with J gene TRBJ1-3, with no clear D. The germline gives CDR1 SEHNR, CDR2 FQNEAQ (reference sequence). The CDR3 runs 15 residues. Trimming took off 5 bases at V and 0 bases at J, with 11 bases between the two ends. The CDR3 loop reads CASSPEGSSGNTIYF. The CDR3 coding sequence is TGTGCCAGCAGCCCCGAGGGCAGCTCTGGAAACACCATATATTTT.

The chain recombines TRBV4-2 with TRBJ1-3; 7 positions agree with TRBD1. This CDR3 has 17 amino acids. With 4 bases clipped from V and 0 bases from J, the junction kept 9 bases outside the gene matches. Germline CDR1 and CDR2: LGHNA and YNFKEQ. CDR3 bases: TGTGCCAGCAGCCCGTTTGACAGGGACAGCTCTGGAAACACCATATATTTT. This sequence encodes CASSPFDRDSSGNTIYF.

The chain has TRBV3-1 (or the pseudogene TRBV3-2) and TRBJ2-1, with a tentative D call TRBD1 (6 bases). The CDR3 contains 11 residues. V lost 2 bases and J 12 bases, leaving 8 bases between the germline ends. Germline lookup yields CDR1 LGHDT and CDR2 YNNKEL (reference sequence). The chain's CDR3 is CASSQRGTQFF. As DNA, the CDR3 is TGTGCCAGCAGCCAAAGGGGGACGCAGTTCTTC.

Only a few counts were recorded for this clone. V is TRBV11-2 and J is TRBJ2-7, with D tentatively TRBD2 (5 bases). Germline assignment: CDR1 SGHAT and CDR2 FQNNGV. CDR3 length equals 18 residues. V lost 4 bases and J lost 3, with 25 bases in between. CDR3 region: CASSSLGRSGKVDYEQYF. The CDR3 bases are TGTGCCAGCAGCTCCTTGGGTCGGTCGGGGAAGGTCGACTACGAGCAGTACTTC.

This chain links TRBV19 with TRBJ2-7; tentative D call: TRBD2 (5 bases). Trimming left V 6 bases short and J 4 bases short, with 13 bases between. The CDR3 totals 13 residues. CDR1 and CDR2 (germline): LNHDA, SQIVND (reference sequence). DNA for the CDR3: TGTGCCAGTAGCGGACCGGGGAGTTACGAGCAGTACTTC. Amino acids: CASSGPGSYEQYF. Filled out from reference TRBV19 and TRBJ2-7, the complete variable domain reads DGGITQSPKYLFRKEGQNVTLSCEQNLNHDAMYWYRQDPGQGLRLIYYSQIVNDFQKGDIAEGYSVSREKKESFPLTVTSAQKNPTAFYLCASSGPGSYEQYFGPGTRLTVT.

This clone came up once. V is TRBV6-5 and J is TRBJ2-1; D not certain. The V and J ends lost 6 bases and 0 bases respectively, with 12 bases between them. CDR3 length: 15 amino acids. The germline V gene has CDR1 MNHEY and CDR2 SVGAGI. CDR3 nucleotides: TGTGCCAGCAGCTCCGACAAGAGCTCCTACAATGAGCAGTTCTTC. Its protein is CASSSDKSSYNEQFF.

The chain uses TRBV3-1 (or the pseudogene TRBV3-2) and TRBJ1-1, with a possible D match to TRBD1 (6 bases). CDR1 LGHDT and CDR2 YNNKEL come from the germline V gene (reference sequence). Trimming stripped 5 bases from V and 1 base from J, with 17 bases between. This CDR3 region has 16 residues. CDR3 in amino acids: CASSSSPNRANTEAFF. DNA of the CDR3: TGTGCCAGCAGCTCTTCCCCGAACAGGGCGAACACTGAAGCTTTCTTT.

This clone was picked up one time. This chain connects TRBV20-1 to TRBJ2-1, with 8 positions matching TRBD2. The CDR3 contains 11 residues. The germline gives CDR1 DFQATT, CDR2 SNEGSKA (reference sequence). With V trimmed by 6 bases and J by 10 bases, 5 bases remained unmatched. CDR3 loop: CSAWTSSEQFF. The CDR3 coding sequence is TGCAGTGCGTGGACTAGCTCCGAGCAGTTCTTC.

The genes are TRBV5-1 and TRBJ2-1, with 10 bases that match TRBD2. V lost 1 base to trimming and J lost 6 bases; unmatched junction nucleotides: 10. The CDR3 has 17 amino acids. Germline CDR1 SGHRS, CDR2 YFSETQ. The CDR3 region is CASSLIAGLAVLNEQFF. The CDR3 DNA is TGCGCCAGCAGCTTGATAGCCGGACTAGCGGTTCTCAATGAGCAGTTCTTC.